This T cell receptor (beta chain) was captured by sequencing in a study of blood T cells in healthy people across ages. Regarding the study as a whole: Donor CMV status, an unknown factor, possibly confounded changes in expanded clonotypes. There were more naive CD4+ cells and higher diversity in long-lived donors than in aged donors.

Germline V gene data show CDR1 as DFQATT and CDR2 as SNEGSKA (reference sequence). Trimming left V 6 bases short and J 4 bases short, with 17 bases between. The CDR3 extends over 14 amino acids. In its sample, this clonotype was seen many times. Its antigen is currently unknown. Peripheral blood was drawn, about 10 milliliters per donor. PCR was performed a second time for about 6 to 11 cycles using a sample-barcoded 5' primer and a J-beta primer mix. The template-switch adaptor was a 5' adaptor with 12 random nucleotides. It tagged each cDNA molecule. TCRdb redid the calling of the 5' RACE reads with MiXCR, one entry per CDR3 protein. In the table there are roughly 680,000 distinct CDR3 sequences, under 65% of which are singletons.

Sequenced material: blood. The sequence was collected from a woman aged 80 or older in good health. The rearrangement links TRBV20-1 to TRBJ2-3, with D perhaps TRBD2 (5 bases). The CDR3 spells CSANREAPPDTQYF. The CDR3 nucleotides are TGCAGTGCAAACCGGGAAGCACCCCCAGATACGCAGTATTTT.